These 28 T cell receptor beta chains share one sample of origin, sequenced in a study of blood T cell repertoires in COVID-19. Profiling relied on immunoSEQ multiplex PCR, and the TCRdb table lists in-frame clones only, not all of them. The sample yields over 200,000 clones, 80% to 90% seen once. Sequencing was done on a sample of PBMCs or T cells enriched from blood (not recorded which). These receptor sequences come from a man in his late teens or twenties who had recovered from COVID-19.

The V and J genes are TRBV19 and TRBJ2-1; 10 bases line up with TRBD1. Trimming at V came to 3 bases and at J to 9 bases, leaving 11 bases not matched to a gene. Germline V gene data show CDR1 as LNHDA and CDR2 as SQIVND (reference sequence). The CDR3 is 16 amino acids. The CDR3 reads CASSIGIGTGAGEQFF. The CDR3 DNA reads as TGTGCCAGTAGTATCGGAATCGGGACAGGGGCGGGTGAGCAGTTCTTC.

The genes are TRBV11-3 and TRBJ2-1; TRBD1 matches at 7 bases. Germline-derived CDR1 and CDR2 are SGHNT and YENEEA. The J segment lost 4 bases and the V segment lost 5 bases, leaving 8 bases of the junction unmatched. The CDR3 spans 15 residues. CDR3 in DNA: TGTGCCAGCAGCCAGACCGGGACAGTTTACAATGAGCAGTTCTTC. Its protein is CASSQTGTVYNEQFF.

The gene calls are TRBV5-1 and TRBJ1-1; 7 bases line up with TRBD1. CDR3 length: 16 residues. CDR1 and CDR2 (germline): SGHRS, YFSETQ. V lost 3 bases to trimming and J lost 1 base; unmatched junction nucleotides: 9. This CDR3 reads CASSSDRLRGNTEAFF. The CDR3 region has the DNA TGCGCCAGCAGCTCGGACAGGTTGAGGGGGAACACTGAAGCTTTCTTT.

The table lists this clone with a count of one. V is TRBV19 and J is TRBJ2-1; possibly TRBD2 for D (6 bases). The CDR3 has 12 amino acids. The ends were cut back, 6 bases at V and 9 bases at J, with 12 bases in the middle. Looked up from germline, CDR1 is LNHDA and CDR2 is SQIVND (reference sequence). CDR3 amino acids: CASRGSGPEQFF. The CDR3 DNA is TGTGCCAGTAGGGGTAGCGGCCCTGAGCAGTTCTTC.

This clone was found once. The V gene is TRBV11-3, the J gene TRBJ2-3; 7 nucleotides align to TRBD2. Germline trimming cut 2 bases from V and 4 bases from J; bases unmatched to any gene: 3. The CDR3 is 14 residues long. Germline V CDR1 and CDR2: SGHNT, YENEEA. CDR3 residues: CASSLWGRADTQYF. Written as DNA, the CDR3 is TGTGCCAGCAGCTTATGGGGGAGGGCAGATACGCAGTATTTT.

There are a few counts of this clone. V and J are TRBV5-1 and TRBJ2-2, with a weak D call TRBD2 (5 bases). Deletions cut 0 bases from V and 4 bases from J, with 13 bases between. The germline gives CDR1 SGHRS, CDR2 YFSETQ. This CDR3 is built from 16 residues. The CDR3 protein is CASSLGLVGSTGELFF. DNA for the CDR3: TGCGCCAGCAGCTTGGGGTTGGTGGGGAGCACCGGGGAGCTGTTTTTT.

The chain has TRBV5-6 and TRBJ2-3; possibly TRBD2 for D (6 bases). V gave up 4 bases and J gave up 0 bases, with 12 bases separating them. Germline V gives CDR1 SGHDT, CDR2 YYEEEE. This CDR3 region has 15 residues. Here the CDR3 reads CASSLAGRSTDTQYF. The CDR3 DNA follows: TGTGCCAGCAGCCTTGCTGGGAGGAGCACAGATACGCAGTATTTT.

The J gene is TRBJ1-1, the V gene TRBV5-4; 10 nucleotides align to TRBD1. CDR1 SGHNT and CDR2 YYREEE come from the germline V gene (reference sequence). The length of the CDR3 is 14 residues. V gave up 1 base and J gave up 12 bases; unmatched junction bases: 9. CDR3 nucleotides: TGTGCCAGCAGCTTGACCGGGACAGGGGTATCGTCTTTCTTT. This encodes CASSLTGTGVSSFF.

This chain joins TRBV7-9 and TRBJ2-3; tentative D call: TRBD2 (6 bases). Per the germline V gene, CDR1 is SEHNR and CDR2 is FQNEAQ (reference sequence). The V and J ends lost 2 bases and 4 bases respectively, with 10 bases between them. The CDR3 runs to 14 residues. CDR3 bases: TGTGCCAGCAGCTTATGGGGGGACGCAGATACGCAGTATTTT. Translating gives CASSLWGDADTQYF.

The V and J genes are TRBV24-1 and TRBJ2-7; 12 positions match TRBD2. The CDR3 length is 12 residues. Germline loops: CDR1 KGHDR, CDR2 SFDVKD. The V segment lost 10 bases and the J segment 9 bases; nucleotides outside the gene matches: 6. CDR3 in amino acids: CATASTSGRQYF. CDR3 coding DNA: TGTGCCACTGCGTCGACTAGCGGGAGGCAGTACTTC.

The J gene is TRBJ2-3, the V gene TRBV7-6, with D perhaps matching TRBD2 (6 bases). There are 16 residues in the CDR3. Trimming left V 4 bases short and J 5 bases short, with 19 bases between. CDR1 is SGHVS, CDR2 FNYEAQ, per germline. The CDR3 reads CASSSDLTGVLDTQYF. The CDR3 DNA follows: TGTGCCAGCAGCTCGGACCTCACGGGAGTGTTAGATACGCAGTATTTT. Filled out from reference TRBV7-6 and TRBJ2-3, the complete variable domain reads GAGVSQSPRYKVTKRGQDVALRCDPISGHVSLYWYRQALGQGPEFLTYFNYEAQQDKSGLPNDRFSAERPEGSISTLTIQRTEQRDSAMYRCASSSDLTGVLDTQYFGPGTRLTVL.

The chain employs TRBV15 and TRBJ2-6, with a tentative D call TRBD1 (6 bases). Trimming removed 3 bases at V and 2 bases at J, with 11 bases between. The CDR3 is 16 residues long. Germline V CDR1 and CDR2: LNHNV, YYDKDF (reference sequence). Here the CDR3 reads CATSRTQGTGANVLTF. The CDR3 DNA sequence: TGTGCCACCAGCAGGACCCAGGGGACTGGGGCCAACGTCCTGACTTTC.

The chain has TRBV5-4 and TRBJ1-5; D not resolved. CDR3 length equals 15 residues. CDR1 and CDR2 from the germline V gene are SGHNT and YYREEE (reference sequence). Trimming removed 0 bases at V and 0 bases at J, with 7 bases between. As DNA, the CDR3 is TGTGCCAGCAGCTTGGGGCTCAATAGCAATCAGCCCCAGCATTTT. Translated: CASSLGLNSNQPQHF.

This chain joins TRBV27 and TRBJ2-7; 8 bases fit TRBD2. The CDR3 length is 16 residues. The J segment lost 2 bases and the V segment lost 8 bases, leaving 14 bases of the junction unmatched. Germline CDR1 MNHEY, CDR2 SMNVEV (reference sequence). CDR3 nucleotide sequence: TGTGCCAGCCGGAAGTACTCCAGCGGGGGTACCTACGAGCAGTACTTC. Its protein is CASRKYSSGGTYEQYF.

The genes are TRBV12-5 and TRBJ2-7; TRBD1 agrees at 8 bases. V dropped 6 bases and J dropped 3; count of bases not matched to a gene: 10. This CDR3 spans 15 amino acids. CDR1 and CDR2 from the germline V gene are LGHNT and FRNRAP. CDR3 bases: TGTGCTAGTGGGGTCCCTTCTGGGACAGGCTACGAGCAGTACTTC. Translation gives CASGVPSGTGYEQYF.

The chain uses TRBV10-2 and TRBJ1-1; 9 bases align to TRBD1. Trimming removed 6 bases from V and 0 bases from J; junction bases left unmatched: 5. CDR1 and CDR2 (germline): WSHSY, SAAADI. The CDR3 loop spans 15 amino acids. Here the CDR3 DNA reads TGCGCCAGCAGGTCCGGGACAGGGCTGAACACTGAAGCTTTCTTT. This codes for CASRSGTGLNTEAFF.

The V gene is TRBV25-1, the J gene TRBJ1-2; TRBD1 matches 11 bases. CDR1 and CDR2 from the germline V gene are MGHDK and SYGVNS. The CDR3 consists of 18 residues. Trimming took 5 bases from V and 4 from J; bases not matched to a gene: 15. The CDR3 DNA sequence: TGTGCCAGCAGTCCATACGCAGGGGGGACAGGGGGGACCTATGGCTACACCTTC. Protein: CASSPYAGGTGGTYGYTF.

The chain is built from TRBV10-3 and TRBJ1-6; D ambiguous. CDR1 and CDR2 from the germline V gene are ENHRY and SYGVKD. This CDR3 region has 12 residues. Trimming shortened V by 3 bases and J by 7 bases, and 4 bases separated the two germline ends. In DNA, the CDR3 is TGTGCCATCAGTGACGGGAATTCACCCCTCCACTTT. It encodes CAISDGNSPLHF.

This chain uses TRBV3-1 (or the pseudogene TRBV3-2) with TRBJ2-1; the match to TRBD2 covers 7 bases. The germline CDR1 and CDR2 sequences are LGHDT and YNNKEL (reference sequence). The V segment lost 5 bases and the J segment 4 bases; nucleotides outside the gene matches: 8. There are 15 residues in the CDR3. Here the CDR3 reads CASSFSGTNYNEQFF. CDR3 DNA: TGTGCCAGCAGCTTCTCCGGGACTAATTACAATGAGCAGTTCTTC.

Worth noting for this clone: This sample also contains other DNA sequences that code for the same CDR3. The chain carries TRBV10-3 and TRBJ1-5; a possible D gene is TRBD1 (6 bases). This CDR3 has 13 amino acids. The germline gives CDR1 ENHRY, CDR2 SYGVKD. V was clipped by 3 bases and J by 7 bases, with 10 bases between them. This CDR3 reads CAISDTGNQPQHF. In DNA, the CDR3 is TGTGCCATCAGTGACACAGGGAACCAGCCCCAGCATTTT.

This clone was recorded once. The chain uses TRBV11-2 and TRBJ1-1, with D possibly being TRBD1 (6 bases). This CDR3 is built from 12 residues. V lost 4 bases and J 10 bases, leaving 13 bases between the germline ends. Germline values: CDR1 SGHAT, CDR2 FQNNGV. In nucleotides, the CDR3 is TGTGCCAGCAGCTATCAGGGGCGGGTAGCTTTCTTT. This translates into CASSYQGRVAFF.

V gene TRBV6-5 combines with J gene TRBJ2-1; maybe TRBD2 (6 bases). The CDR3 is 11 residues long. With 7 bases removed from V and 10 bases from J, the gap between germline ends came to 11 bases. Per the germline V gene, CDR1 is MNHEY and CDR2 is SVGAGI. The CDR3 spells CASKGGQEQFF. The CDR3, as DNA: TGTGCCAGCAAGGGAGGTCAGGAGCAGTTCTTC.

V is TRBV3-1 (or the pseudogene TRBV3-2) and J is TRBJ2-3; the match to TRBD2 covers 9 bases. Germline V gene sequence: CDR1 LGHDT, CDR2 YNNKEL (reference sequence). V dropped 1 base and J dropped 5; count of bases not matched to a gene: 10. The CDR3 spans 17 residues. This CDR3 is CASSQVSAGGPVDTQYF. CDR3 nucleotide sequence: TGTGCCAGCAGCCAAGTTAGCGCGGGGGGGCCAGTAGATACGCAGTATTTT.

The chain is built from TRBV5-1 and TRBJ1-1; 8 nucleotides line up with TRBD1. This CDR3 region has 15 residues. CDR1 SGHRS and CDR2 YFSETQ come from the germline V gene. The J segment lost 0 bases and the V segment lost 4 bases, leaving 5 bases of the junction unmatched. The DNA for the CDR3 is TGCGCCAGCAGCCCTAGACAGGGGATGAACACTGAAGCTTTCTTT. This gives the protein CASSPRQGMNTEAFF.

The CDR3 is CAWSVLAGAEAFF. CDR3 in DNA: TGTGCCTGGAGTGTCCTTGCGGGTGCTGAAGCTTTCTTT. The chain employs TRBV30 and TRBJ1-1; D gene unclear. This CDR3 has 13 amino acids. Germline CDR1 and CDR2: GTSNPN and SVGIG (reference sequence). Trimming stripped 0 bases from V and 6 bases from J, with 11 bases between.

V is TRBV27 and J is TRBJ2-5; TRBD1 matches at 10 bases. Losses at the gene ends were 2 bases for V and 1 base for J; bases not matched to a gene: 4. CDR1 and CDR2 (germline): MNHEY, SMNVEV (reference sequence). The CDR3 has 16 amino acids. The CDR3: CASSLRGQGTQETQYF. For the CDR3, the DNA is TGTGCCAGCAGTTTAAGGGGACAGGGGACCCAAGAGACCCAGTACTTC.

V is TRBV25-1 and J is TRBJ1-2; D perhaps matches TRBD1 (6 bases). Germline V gene lookup returns CDR1 MGHDK and CDR2 SYGVNS. CDR3 length: 14 amino acids. V lost 4 bases and J lost 3, with 12 bases in between. The CDR3 reads CASSGRGSYYGYTF. CDR3 in DNA: TGTGCCAGCAGTGGCAGGGGCAGCTACTATGGCTACACCTTC.

V gene TRBV14 combines with J gene TRBJ1-2; D is ambiguous. CDR1 is SGHDN, CDR2 FVKESK, per germline. CDR3 length: 13 amino acids. The V end was cut by 2 bases, the J end by 4 bases, with 8 bases between. The CDR3 sequence: CASSQLGTYGYTF. CDR3 nucleotide sequence: TGTGCCAGCAGCCAACTAGGTACCTATGGCTACACCTTC.